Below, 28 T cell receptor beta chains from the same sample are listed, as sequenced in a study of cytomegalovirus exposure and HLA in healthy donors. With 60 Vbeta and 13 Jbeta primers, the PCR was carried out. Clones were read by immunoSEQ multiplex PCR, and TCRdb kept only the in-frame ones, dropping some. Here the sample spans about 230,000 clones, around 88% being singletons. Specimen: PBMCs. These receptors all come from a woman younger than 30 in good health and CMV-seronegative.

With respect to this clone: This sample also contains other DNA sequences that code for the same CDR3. The CDR3: CASSFGTGVSTDTQYF. The DNA for the CDR3 is TGTGCCAGCAGTTTCGGGACAGGAGTCAGCACAGATACGCAGTATTTT. The rearrangement joins TRBV5-4 to TRBJ2-3; 8 bases are a match to TRBD1. Germline loops: CDR1 SGHNT, CDR2 YYREEE (reference sequence). The CDR3 has 16 residues. V shed 5 bases and J 0 bases; nucleotides not matched to a gene: 8.

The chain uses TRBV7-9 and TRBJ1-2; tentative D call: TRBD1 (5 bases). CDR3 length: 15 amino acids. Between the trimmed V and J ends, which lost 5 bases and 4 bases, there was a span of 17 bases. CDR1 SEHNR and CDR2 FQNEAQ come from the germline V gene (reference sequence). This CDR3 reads CASSPKGAPGYGYTF. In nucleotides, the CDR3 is TGTGCCAGCAGCCCAAAAGGGGCCCCCGGCTATGGCTACACCTTC.

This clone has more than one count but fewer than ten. DNA for the CDR3: TGTGCCAGCAGCGAGGGACACTTCAGGAACACTGAAGCTTTCTTT. Its protein product is CASSEGHFRNTEAFF. This rearrangement joins TRBV7-9 to TRBJ1-1; TRBD1 might be the D (6 bases). The length of the CDR3 is 15 residues. Germline lookup yields CDR1 SEHNR and CDR2 FQNEAQ (reference sequence). The V end lost 5 bases, the J end lost 1 base, and 14 bases lay between the germline ends.

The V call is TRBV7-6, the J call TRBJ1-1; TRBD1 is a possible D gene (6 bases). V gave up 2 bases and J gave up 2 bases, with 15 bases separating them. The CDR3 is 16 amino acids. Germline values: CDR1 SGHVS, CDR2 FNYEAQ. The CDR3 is CASSLWTGTLNTEAFF. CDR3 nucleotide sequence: TGTGCCAGCAGCTTATGGACCGGGACACTCAACACTGAAGCTTTCTTT.

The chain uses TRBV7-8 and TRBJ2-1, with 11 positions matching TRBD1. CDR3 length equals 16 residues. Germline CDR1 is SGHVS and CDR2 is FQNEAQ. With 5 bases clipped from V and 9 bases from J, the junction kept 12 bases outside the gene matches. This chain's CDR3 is CASSRGGDRGISEQFF. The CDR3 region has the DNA TGTGCCAGCAGCCGCGGCGGGGACAGGGGGATTAGTGAGCAGTTCTTC.

The CDR3 region has the DNA TGTGCCAGCAGCTTAGCGCTAGTCGGTAGCACAGATACGCAGTATTTT. Its translation: CASSLALVGSTDTQYF. The chain carries TRBV7-9 and TRBJ2-3; D call uncertain. Trimming removed 0 bases from V and 0 bases from J, with 10 bases in between. The length of the CDR3 is 16 residues. Per the germline V gene, CDR1 is SEHNR and CDR2 is FQNEAQ (reference sequence).

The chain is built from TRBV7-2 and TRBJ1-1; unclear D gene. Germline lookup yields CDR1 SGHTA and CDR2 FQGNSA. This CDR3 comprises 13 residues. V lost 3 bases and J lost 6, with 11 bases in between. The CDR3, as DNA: TGTGCCAGCAGCTTGGTGAGGGCCGCTGAAGCTTTCTTT. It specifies CASSLVRAAEAFF.

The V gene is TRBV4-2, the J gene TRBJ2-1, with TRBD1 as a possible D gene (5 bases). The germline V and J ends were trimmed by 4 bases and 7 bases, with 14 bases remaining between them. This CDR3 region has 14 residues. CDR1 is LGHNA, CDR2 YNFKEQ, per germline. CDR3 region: CASSRGHFLNEQFF. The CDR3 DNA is TGTGCCAGCAGCCGAGGACATTTCCTGAATGAGCAGTTCTTC.

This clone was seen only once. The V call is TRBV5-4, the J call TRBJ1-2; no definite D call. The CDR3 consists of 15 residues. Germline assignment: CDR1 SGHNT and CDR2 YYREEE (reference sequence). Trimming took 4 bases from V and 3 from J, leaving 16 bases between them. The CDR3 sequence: CASSPAGGFDYGYTF. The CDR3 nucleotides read TGTGCCAGCAGCCCCGCCGGAGGATTTGACTATGGCTACACCTTC.

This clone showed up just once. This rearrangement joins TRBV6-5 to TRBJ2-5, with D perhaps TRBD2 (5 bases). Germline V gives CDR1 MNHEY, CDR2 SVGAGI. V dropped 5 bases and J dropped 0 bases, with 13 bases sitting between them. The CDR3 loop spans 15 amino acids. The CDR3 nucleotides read TGTGCCAGCAGTGGACTGTACTCCCACCAAGAGACCCAGTACTTC. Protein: CASSGLYSHQETQYF.

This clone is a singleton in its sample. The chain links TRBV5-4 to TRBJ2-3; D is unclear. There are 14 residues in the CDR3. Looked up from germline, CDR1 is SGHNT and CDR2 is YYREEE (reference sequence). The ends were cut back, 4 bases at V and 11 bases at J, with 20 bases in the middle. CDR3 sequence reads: CASSRDSLSTGQYF. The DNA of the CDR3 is TGTGCCAGCAGCCGTGACTCGCTCTCGACCGGGCAGTATTTT.

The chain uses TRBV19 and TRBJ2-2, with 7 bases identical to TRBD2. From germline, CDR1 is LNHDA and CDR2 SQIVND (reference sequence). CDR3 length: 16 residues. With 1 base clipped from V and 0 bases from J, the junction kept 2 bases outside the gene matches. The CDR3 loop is CASSIAGGSNTGELFF. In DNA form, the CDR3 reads TGTGCCAGTAGTATAGCCGGGGGGTCGAACACCGGGGAGCTGTTTTTT.

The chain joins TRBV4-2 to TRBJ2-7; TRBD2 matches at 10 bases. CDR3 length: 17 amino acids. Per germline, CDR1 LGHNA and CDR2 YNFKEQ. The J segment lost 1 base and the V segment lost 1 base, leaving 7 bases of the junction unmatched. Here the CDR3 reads CASSQGLAGAPSYEQYF. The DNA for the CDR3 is TGTGCCAGCAGCCAAGGGCTAGCGGGGGCCCCTTCCTACGAGCAGTACTTC.

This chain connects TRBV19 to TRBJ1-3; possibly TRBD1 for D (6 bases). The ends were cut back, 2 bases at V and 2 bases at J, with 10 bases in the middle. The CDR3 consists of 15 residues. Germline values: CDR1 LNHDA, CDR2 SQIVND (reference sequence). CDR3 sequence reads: CASSITGTAGNTIYF. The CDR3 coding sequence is TGTGCCAGTAGTATAACAGGGACCGCTGGAAACACCATATATTTT.

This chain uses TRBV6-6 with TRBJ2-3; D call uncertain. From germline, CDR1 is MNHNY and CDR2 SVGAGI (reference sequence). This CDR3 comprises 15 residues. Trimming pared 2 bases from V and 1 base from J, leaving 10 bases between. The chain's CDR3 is CASSYEQVGTDTQYF. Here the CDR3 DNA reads TGTGCCAGCAGTTACGAGCAGGTTGGCACAGATACGCAGTATTTT.

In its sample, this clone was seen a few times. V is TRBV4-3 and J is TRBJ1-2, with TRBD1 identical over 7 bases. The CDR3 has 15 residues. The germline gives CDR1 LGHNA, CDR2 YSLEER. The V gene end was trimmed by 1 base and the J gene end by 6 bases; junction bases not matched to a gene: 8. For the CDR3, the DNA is TGCGCCAGCAGCCAAGGGGACAGCCGGAGAGATGGCTACACCTTC. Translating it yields CASSQGDSRRDGYTF.

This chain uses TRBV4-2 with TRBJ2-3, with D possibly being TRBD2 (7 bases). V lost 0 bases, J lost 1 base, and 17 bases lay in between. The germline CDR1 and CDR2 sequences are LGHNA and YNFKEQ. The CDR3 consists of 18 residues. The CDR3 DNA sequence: TGTGCCAGCAGCCAAGATAGTGGAGGGGGGGGCCGCACAGATACGCAGTATTTT. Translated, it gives CASSQDSGGGGRTDTQYF.

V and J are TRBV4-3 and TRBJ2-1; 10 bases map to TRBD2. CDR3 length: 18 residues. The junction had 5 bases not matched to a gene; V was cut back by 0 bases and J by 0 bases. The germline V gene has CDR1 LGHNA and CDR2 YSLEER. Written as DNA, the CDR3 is TGCGCCAGCAGCCAAGAAACTAGCGGGATCGGCTCCTACAATGAGCAGTTCTTC. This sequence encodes CASSQETSGIGSYNEQFF.

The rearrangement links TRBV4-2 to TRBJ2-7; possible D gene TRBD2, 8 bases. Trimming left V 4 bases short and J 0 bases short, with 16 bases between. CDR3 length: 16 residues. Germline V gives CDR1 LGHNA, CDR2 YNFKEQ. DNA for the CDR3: TGTGCCAGCAGCCGAGAACAGGGGACTAGCTCCTACGAGCAGTACTTC. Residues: CASSREQGTSSYEQYF.

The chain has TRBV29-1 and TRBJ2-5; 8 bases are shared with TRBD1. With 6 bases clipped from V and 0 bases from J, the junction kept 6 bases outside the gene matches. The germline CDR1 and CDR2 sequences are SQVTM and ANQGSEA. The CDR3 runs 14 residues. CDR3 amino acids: CSVIRQGYQETQYF. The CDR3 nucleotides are TGCAGCGTGATCAGACAGGGGTACCAAGAGACCCAGTACTTC.

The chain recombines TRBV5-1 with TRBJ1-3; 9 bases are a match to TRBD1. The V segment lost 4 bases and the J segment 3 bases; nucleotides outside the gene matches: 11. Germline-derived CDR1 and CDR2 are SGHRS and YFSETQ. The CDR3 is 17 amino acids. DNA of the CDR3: TGCGCCAGCAGCAAGAGGACAGGGGCGGATCGTGGAAACACCATATATTTT. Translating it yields CASSKRTGADRGNTIYF.

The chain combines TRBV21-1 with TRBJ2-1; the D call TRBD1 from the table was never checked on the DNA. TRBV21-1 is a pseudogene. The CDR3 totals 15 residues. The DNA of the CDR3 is TGTGCCAGCAGCAACGACAGCCGACGTTACAATGAGCAGTTCTTC. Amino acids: CASSNDSRRYNEQFF.

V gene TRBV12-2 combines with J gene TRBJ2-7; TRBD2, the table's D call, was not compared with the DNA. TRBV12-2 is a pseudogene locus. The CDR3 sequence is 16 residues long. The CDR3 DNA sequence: TGTGCAAGTCGCTTAGCGCGGGGACGGATGGGCTACGAGCAGTACTTC. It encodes CASRLARGRMGYEQYF.

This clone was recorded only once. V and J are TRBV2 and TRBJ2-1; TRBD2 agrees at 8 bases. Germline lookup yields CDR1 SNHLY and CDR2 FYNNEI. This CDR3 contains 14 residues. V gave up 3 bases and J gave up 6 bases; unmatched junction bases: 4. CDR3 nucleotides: TGTGCCAGCAGTGAGCGGGAGGTCGCCAATGAGCAGTTCTTC. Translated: CASSEREVANEQFF.

In nucleotides, the CDR3 is TGTGCCAGCAGCCCCTTCCTAGCGGCAAACTACGAGCAGTACTTC. Its translation: CASSPFLAANYEQYF. J is TRBJ2-7 and V is TRBV5-6, with 7 bases matching TRBD2. The CDR3 runs to 15 residues. The J segment lost 3 bases and the V segment lost 4 bases, leaving 10 bases of the junction unmatched. Germline V CDR1 and CDR2: SGHDT, YYEEEE.

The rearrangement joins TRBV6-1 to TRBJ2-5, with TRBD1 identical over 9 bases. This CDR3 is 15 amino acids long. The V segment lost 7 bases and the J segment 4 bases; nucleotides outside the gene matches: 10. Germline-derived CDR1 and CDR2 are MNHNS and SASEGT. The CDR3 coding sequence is TGTGCCAGCACTCCAAGTGGGACAGGGAGAGAGACCCAGTACTTC. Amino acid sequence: CASTPSGTGRETQYF.

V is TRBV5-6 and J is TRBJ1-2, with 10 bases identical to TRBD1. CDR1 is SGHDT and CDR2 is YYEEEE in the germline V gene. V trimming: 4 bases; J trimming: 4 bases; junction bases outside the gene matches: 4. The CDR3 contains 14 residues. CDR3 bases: TGTGCCAGCAGCAGCGGACAGGGGGTCTATGGCTACACCTTC. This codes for CASSSGQGVYGYTF.

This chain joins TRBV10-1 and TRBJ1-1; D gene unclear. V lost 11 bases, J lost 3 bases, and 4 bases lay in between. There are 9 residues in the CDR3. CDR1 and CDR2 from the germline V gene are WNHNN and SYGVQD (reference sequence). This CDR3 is CAGHTEAFF. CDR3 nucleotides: TGCGCCGGGCACACTGAAGCTTTCTTT.